This entry is about one TCR beta chain. Its antigen is not identified. The data originate from a study of T cell responses to AZD1222 COVID-19 vaccine. Study-level results: Unmutated regions of variants are reportedly targeted by nearly half of spike-specific TCRs. The peak T cell response came first, and repertoires were sampled only after it. Regions 160-218 and 743-854 dominated among vaccine-associated CD4 TCRs spanning spike. At baseline, just six or seven AZD1222 recipients tested seropositive.

Clones were sequenced by immunoSEQ multiplex PCR, and TCRdb holds only the in-frame ones, with some missing. The sample records over 85,000 clones, roughly four fifths being singletons. Trimming left V 5 bases short and J 7 bases short, with 18 bases between. The length of the CDR3 is 15 residues. Germline-derived CDR1 and CDR2 are SGHAT and FQNNGV. The receptor comes from an adult in good health. This specimen consisted of peripheral blood, obtained on day 0 of AZD1222 vaccination. The rearrangement joins TRBV11-2 to TRBJ2-1, with a weak D call TRBD2 (5 bases). DNA of the CDR3: TGTGCCAGCAGCACCGTTAAAGGCAGGAGGAATGAGCAGTTCTTC. Its translation is CASSTVKGRRNEQFF.